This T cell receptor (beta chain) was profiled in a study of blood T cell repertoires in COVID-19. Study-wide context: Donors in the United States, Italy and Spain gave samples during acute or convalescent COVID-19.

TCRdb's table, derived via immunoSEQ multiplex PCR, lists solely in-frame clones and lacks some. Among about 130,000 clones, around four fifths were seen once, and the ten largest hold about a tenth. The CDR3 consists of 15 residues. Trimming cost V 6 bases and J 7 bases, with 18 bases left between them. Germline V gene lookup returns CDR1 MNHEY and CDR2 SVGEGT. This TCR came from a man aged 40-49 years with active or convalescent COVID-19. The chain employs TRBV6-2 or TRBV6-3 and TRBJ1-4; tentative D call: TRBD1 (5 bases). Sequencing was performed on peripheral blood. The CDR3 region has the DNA TGTGCCAGCAGCCCCTTTACGACCGGGGGTGAAAAACTGTTTTTT. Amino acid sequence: CASSPFTTGGEKLFF.